This T cell receptor beta chain is from a study of blood T cell repertoires in COVID-19. The assay was immunoSEQ multiplex PCR, and TCRdb's table has in-frame clones only and misses some. The top ten clones hold approximately 4.1% of a sample with about 350,000 clones, roughly nine tenths of them seen once. Germline CDR1 and CDR2: SGHVS and FNYEAQ. The CDR3 is 16 residues long. V was trimmed by 5 bases and J by 2 bases, leaving 15 bases between them. The specimen was peripheral blood. The source is a woman aged 55-69 years with COVID-19, enrolled during active disease. This rearrangement joins TRBV7-6 to TRBJ2-2, with D tentatively TRBD1 (6 bases). CDR3 nucleotide sequence: TGTGCCAGCAGCCCCCCCGACAGGCTAAACACCGGGGAGCTGTTTTTT. Protein sequence: CASSPPDRLNTGELFF.